Each of the 28 T cell receptor beta chains below was sequenced from the same sample in a study of cytomegalovirus exposure and HLA in healthy donors. Use of 60 Vbeta and 13 Jbeta primers characterized the PCR. Measured with immunoSEQ multiplex PCR; TCRdb has only the in-frame clones, and not every one. The sample carries under 300,000 clones, 81% recorded once. Material for sequencing was PBMCs. These receptors all stem from a woman in her fifties or sixties in good health and CMV-seropositive.

On this clone: The same CDR3 also results from other DNA sequences found in this sample. The rearrangement links TRBV9 to TRBJ1-1, with D possibly being TRBD1 (5 bases). V shed 0 bases and J shed 5 bases, with 11 bases lying between them. Germline CDR1 is SGDLS and CDR2 is YYNGEE. The CDR3 runs 14 residues. CDR3 loop: CASSVEGRGTEAFF. The CDR3 nucleotides read TGTGCCAGCAGCGTAGAGGGGCGGGGGACTGAAGCTTTCTTT.

In DNA, the CDR3 is TGTGCCAGCAGCCCAGAGACAGGGTTCGCTGAAGCTTTCTTT. This translates into CASSPETGFAEAFF. The V gene is TRBV7-9, the J gene TRBJ1-1; TRBD1 agrees at 7 bases. Germline V gives CDR1 SEHNR, CDR2 FQNEAQ (reference sequence). The CDR3 contains 14 residues. V lost 5 bases to trimming and J lost 6 bases; unmatched junction nucleotides: 9.

In this sample, this clone turned up a few times. The rearrangement uses TRBV15 and TRBJ1-2, with a weak D call TRBD1 (6 bases). Germline CDR1 is LNHNV and CDR2 is YYDKDF (reference sequence). The CDR3 sequence is 13 residues long. Trimming stripped 3 bases from V and 4 bases from J, with 9 bases between. The CDR3 sequence is CATSRETGYGYTF. The CDR3 nucleotides are TGTGCCACCAGCAGGGAGACAGGCTATGGCTACACCTTC.

The gene calls are TRBV9 and TRBJ1-2; 7 nucleotides line up with TRBD1. This CDR3 contains 17 residues. V was pared by 0 bases and J by 6 bases, with 14 bases of the junction left unmatched. From germline, CDR1 is SGDLS and CDR2 YYNGEE. CDR3 sequence reads: CASSVDGRGDAPNGYTF. Here the CDR3 DNA reads TGTGCCAGCAGCGTAGATGGCAGGGGGGATGCCCCCAATGGCTACACCTTC.

The chain uses TRBV7-2 and TRBJ2-7, with 7 positions matching TRBD1. The CDR3 runs 12 residues. CDR1 SGHTA and CDR2 FQGNSA come from the germline V gene. Losses at the gene ends were 5 bases for V and 8 bases for J; bases not matched to a gene: 6. The CDR3 DNA reads TGTGCCAGCAGCCCCGGGACAGACAAGCAGTACTTC. It is translated as CASSPGTDKQYF. Drawing the rest from reference TRBV7-2 and TRBJ2-7, the complete variable domain is GAGVSQSPSNKVTEKGKDVELRCDPISGHTALYWYRQSLGQGLEFLIYFQGNSAPDKSGLPSDRFSAERTGGSVSTLTIQRTQQEDSAVYLCASSPGTDKQYFGPGTRLTVT.

The chain couples TRBV11-2 to TRBJ2-7, with TRBD1 identical over 8 bases. V shed 5 bases, J shed 2 bases, and the junction held 5 bases outside the gene matches. The CDR3 sequence is 14 residues long. Germline-derived CDR1 and CDR2 are SGHAT and FQNNGV. The CDR3 nucleotides are TGTGCCAGCAGCCCGGGACAGGTCCCCTACGAGCAGTACTTC. This translates into CASSPGQVPYEQYF.

This clone was counted only a few times. V is TRBV27 and J is TRBJ2-7, with D perhaps matching TRBD1 (6 bases). Germline V CDR1 and CDR2: MNHEY, SMNVEV (reference sequence). This CDR3 has 13 residues. Trimming took 3 bases from V and 3 from J, leaving 9 bases between them. For the CDR3, the DNA is TGTGCCAGCAGTTTCGGGACATACTACGAGCAGTACTTC. Translation gives CASSFGTYYEQYF.

The chain links TRBV11-2 to TRBJ1-2; possibly TRBD1 for D (5 bases). Per germline, CDR1 SGHAT and CDR2 FQNNGV. The CDR3 consists of 14 residues. Trimming pared 3 bases from V and 0 bases from J, leaving 8 bases between. The CDR3 DNA is TGTGCCAGCAGCTTGACGGACACTAACTATGGCTACACCTTC. The encoded protein is CASSLTDTNYGYTF. Based on the CDR3 plus reference TRBV11-2 and TRBJ1-2, the full variable domain is EAGVAQSPRYKIIEKRQSVAFWCNPISGHATLYWYQQILGQGPKLLIQFQNNGVVDDSQLPKDRFSAERLKGVDSTLKIQPAKLEDSAVYLCASSLTDTNYGYTFGSGTRLTVV.

The chain is built from TRBV5-1 and TRBJ2-3, with D possibly matching TRBD1 (6 bases). V dropped 2 bases and J dropped 2 bases, with 12 bases sitting between them. CDR3 length: 15 amino acids. The germline gives CDR1 SGHRS, CDR2 YFSETQ. In nucleotides, the CDR3 is TGCGCCAGCAGCTTCCGGGACACACTCACAGATACGCAGTATTTT. Translating gives CASSFRDTLTDTQYF.

This clone was seen only once. This chain uses TRBV5-1 with TRBJ1-1, with a weak D call TRBD1 (5 bases). The germline V gene has CDR1 SGHRS and CDR2 YFSETQ. This CDR3 is 18 amino acids long. The V end lost 0 bases, the J end lost 2 bases, and 20 bases lay between the germline ends. The CDR3 sequence: CASSLARWRAGGNTEAFF. The DNA of the CDR3 is TGCGCCAGCAGCTTGGCCAGGTGGAGGGCCGGGGGAAACACTGAAGCTTTCTTT.

V usage is TRBV5-4 and J usage is TRBJ2-3, with 12 bases that match TRBD2. From germline, CDR1 is SGHNT and CDR2 YYREEE (reference sequence). The CDR3 totals 17 residues. After removal of 3 bases from V and 2 bases from J, the junction contained 7 bases not matched to a gene. The CDR3 coding sequence is TGTGCCAGCAGCTGGGGGGGACTAGCGGGTTCCACAGATACGCAGTATTTT. It translates to CASSWGGLAGSTDTQYF.

The gene calls are TRBV5-5 and TRBJ1-1; D remains unclear. V shed 7 bases and J shed 2 bases, with 9 bases lying between them. CDR1 is SGHKS and CDR2 is YYEKEE in the germline V gene (reference sequence). This CDR3 is 12 amino acids long. This CDR3 reads CASSTSNTEAFF. The CDR3 DNA follows: TGTGCCAGCTCCACATCTAACACTGAAGCTTTCTTT.

The rearrangement uses TRBV6-1 and TRBJ1-4; TRBD1 aligns across 8 bases. V lost 1 base to trimming and J lost 8 bases; unmatched junction nucleotides: 6. This CDR3 has 15 amino acids. The V gene's germline CDR1 is MNHNS and CDR2 SASEGT. CDR3 coding DNA: TGTGCCAGCAGTGAAGTTGGGGACAGGCGGGAAAAACTGTTTTTT. Its translation: CASSEVGDRREKLFF.

This chain connects TRBV15 to TRBJ2-7; 10 nucleotides match TRBD2. CDR1 and CDR2 (germline): LNHNV, YYDKDF (reference sequence). The CDR3 extends over 15 amino acids. Losses at the gene ends were 4 bases for V and 3 bases for J; bases not matched to a gene: 6. Here the CDR3 DNA reads TGTGCCACCAGCAAAGGGACTAGCGAAGGCTACGAGCAGTACTTC. Translating it yields CATSKGTSEGYEQYF.

J is TRBJ2-7 and V is TRBV23-1; TRBD2 is a possible D gene (5 bases). TRBV23-1 is reported as an ORF; its role is uncertain. The CDR3 contains 17 residues. Between the trimmed V and J ends, which lost 4 bases and 3 bases, there was a span of 22 bases. CDR3 coding DNA: TGCGCCAGCAGTCTGGCAGTAAGTGGAGGATTTATCTACGAGCAGTACTTC. Translation: CASSLAVSGGFIYEQYF.

The chain carries TRBV6-1 and TRBJ2-7; D remains ambiguous. The CDR3 is 13 amino acids. Trimming took 7 bases from V and 5 from J, leaving 15 bases between them. Per germline, CDR1 MNHNS and CDR2 SASEGT. The CDR3 spells CASTLAVTNEQYF. CDR3 DNA sequence: TGTGCCAGCACCTTGGCAGTTACTAACGAGCAGTACTTC.

The chain is built from TRBV18 and TRBJ2-7; 13 bases match TRBD2. The V segment lost 4 bases and the J segment 5 bases; nucleotides outside the gene matches: 2. Germline CDR1 and CDR2: KGHSH and LQKENI. The CDR3 consists of 14 residues. The CDR3 loop is CASSLGTSGNEQYF. CDR3 DNA sequence: TGTGCCAGCTCACTGGGGACTAGCGGGAACGAGCAGTACTTC.

The gene calls are TRBV27 and TRBJ2-6, with 9 nucleotides matching TRBD1. The CDR3 contains 19 residues. The J segment lost 2 bases and the V segment lost 0 bases, leaving 8 bases of the junction unmatched. The V gene's germline CDR1 is MNHEY and CDR2 SMNVEV (reference sequence). The CDR3 DNA sequence: TGTGCCAGCAGTTTATCGGGACAGGGATCGGTCGCTGGGGCCAACGTCCTGACTTTC. This gives the protein CASSLSGQGSVAGANVLTF. The full variable domain, with the rest looked up from reference TRBV27 and TRBJ2-6, is EAQVTQNPRYLITVTGKKLTVTCSQNMNHEYMSWYRQDPGLGLRQIYYSMNVEVTDKGDVPEGYKVSRKEKRNFPLILESPSPNQTSLYFCASSLSGQGSVAGANVLTFGAGSRLTVL.

The table lists this clone with a few counts. J is TRBJ2-7 and V is TRBV30, with 8 nucleotides matching TRBD1. CDR1 and CDR2 (germline): GTSNPN, SVGIG (reference sequence). V lost 2 bases to trimming and J lost 7 bases; unmatched junction nucleotides: 10. The CDR3 length is 14 residues. The CDR3 protein is CAWSLQGGYTEQYF. The CDR3 coding sequence is TGTGCCTGGAGTTTACAGGGGGGCTATACGGAGCAGTACTTC.

The V call is TRBV4-2, the J call TRBJ1-1; D is unresolved. The CDR3 consists of 14 residues. The germline V gene has CDR1 LGHNA and CDR2 YNFKEQ. V shed 1 base and J shed 1 base, with 7 bases lying between them. The CDR3 reads CASSQVGGNTEAFF. The CDR3 nucleotides are TGTGCCAGCAGCCAAGTTGGAGGGAACACTGAAGCTTTCTTT.

CDR3 sequence reads: CASGPGLAGGNQETQYF. CDR3 in DNA: TGTGCCTCAGGACCGGGACTAGCGGGAGGAAACCAAGAGACCCAGTACTTC. This sequence joins TRBV7-3 and TRBJ2-5; 15 nucleotides agree with TRBD2. In germline, CDR1 is SGHTA, CDR2 FQGTGA. V dropped 11 bases and J dropped 0; count of bases not matched to a gene: 10. The CDR3 covers 17 residues. The full variable domain, with the rest looked up from reference TRBV7-3 and TRBJ2-5, is GAGVSQTPSNKVTEKGKYVELRCDPISGHTALYWYRQSLGQGPEFLIYFQGTGAADDSGLPNDRFFAVRPEGSVSTLKIQRTERGDSAVYLCASGPGLAGGNQETQYFGPGTRLLVL.

Here the CDR3 DNA reads TGTGCCACTGCCTTTAGCCGGGGCTACAATGAGCAGTTCTTC. Its protein product is CATAFSRGYNEQFF. The chain couples TRBV19 to TRBJ2-1, with D possibly being TRBD2 (5 bases). Deletions cut 10 bases from V and 3 bases from J, with 16 bases between. CDR3 length equals 14 residues. Per the germline V gene, CDR1 is LNHDA and CDR2 is SQIVND (reference sequence).

This chain uses TRBV7-9 with TRBJ2-7, with 9 bases fitting TRBD1. Germline lookup yields CDR1 SEHNR and CDR2 FQNEAQ (reference sequence). Trimming cost V 6 bases and J 2 bases; bases outside gene matches: 5. The CDR3 covers 14 residues. The CDR3 nucleotides read TGTGCCAGCAGACCTCGGGACAGGGCCTACGAGCAGTACTTC. Its translation: CASRPRDRAYEQYF.

The rearrangement joins TRBV11-2 to TRBJ1-1; 11 bases fit TRBD1. The CDR3 extends over 14 amino acids. Germline lookup yields CDR1 SGHAT and CDR2 FQNNGV. J was trimmed by 5 bases and V by 5 bases; bases with no gene match: 4. This CDR3 is CASSQGQGGTEAFF. In DNA, the CDR3 is TGTGCCAGCAGCCAGGGACAGGGGGGGACTGAAGCTTTCTTT.

This rearrangement joins TRBV2 to TRBJ2-7; the match to TRBD1 covers 10 bases. This CDR3 has 14 amino acids. Germline V gene data show CDR1 as SNHLY and CDR2 as FYNNEI. The junction had 7 bases not matched to a gene; V was cut back by 7 bases and J by 4 bases. The CDR3: CASKAGQGLYEQYF. The CDR3 DNA follows: TGTGCCAGCAAAGCGGGACAGGGGTTGTACGAGCAGTACTTC. The entire variable domain, with the rest obtained from reference TRBV2 and TRBJ2-7, is as follows: EPEVTQTPSHQVTQMGQEVILRCVPISNHLYFYWYRQILGQKVEFLVSFYNNEISEKSEIFDDQFSVERPDGSNFTLKIRSTKLEDSAMYFCASKAGQGLYEQYFGPGTRLTVT.

This chain joins TRBV28 and TRBJ2-7; D uncertain. This CDR3 is built from 14 residues. CDR1 and CDR2 from the germline V gene are MDHEN and SYDVKM. Trimming cost V 3 bases and J 3 bases, with 12 bases left between them. CDR3: CASSFPTYSYEQYF. CDR3 coding DNA: TGTGCCAGCAGTTTCCCCACTTACAGCTACGAGCAGTACTTC.

The chain is built from TRBV6-1 and TRBJ2-1, with TRBD2 identical over 9 bases. The CDR3 has 14 residues. The germline V gene encodes CDR1 MNHNS and CDR2 SASEGT. With V trimmed by 3 bases and J by 8 bases, 5 bases remained unmatched. The CDR3 reads CASSDSGSRDEQFF. The CDR3 DNA sequence: TGTGCCAGCAGTGATAGCGGGAGTAGAGATGAGCAGTTCTTC.

The chain joins TRBV13 to TRBJ1-3, with D tentatively TRBD1 (6 bases). The CDR3 length is 15 residues. V lost 5 bases and J 4 bases, leaving 15 bases between the germline ends. Germline V gene data show CDR1 as PRHDT and CDR2 as FYEKMQ (reference sequence). The CDR3 DNA sequence: TGTGCCAGCAGCGGTACAGGGTCGGGAGGAAACACCATATATTTT. Protein sequence: CASSGTGSGGNTIYF.